This T cell receptor (beta chain) was retrieved from a study of shared clonotypes between healthy human individuals. Trimming removed 0 bases at V and 1 base at J, with 4 bases between. The CDR3 length is 13 residues. Germline V gene sequence: CDR1 SEHNR, CDR2 FQNEAQ (reference sequence). The authors loaded approximately 220 ng DNA, 28,000 or so T cell genomes, into sorted-subset replicate PCRs. Here immunoSEQ multiplex PCR was the method, and the copy in TCRdb shows in-frame clones only, minus some. The table includes about 770,000 clones, around 70% detected once. The sequence was collected from a woman aged 30 to 39 in good health. The sequenced material came from memory CD4+ T cells sorted from blood. Subset specified: CD45RA-negative fraction. V usage is TRBV7-9 and J usage is TRBJ2-7; D not resolved. The CDR3 DNA reads TGTGCCAGCAGCTTAGCGGCATCCTACGAGCAGTACTTC. This translates into CASSLAASYEQYF.